These 17 T cell receptor beta chains originate from one sample sequenced in a study of blood T cell repertoires in COVID-19. Measured with immunoSEQ multiplex PCR; TCRdb has only the in-frame clones, and not every one. The sample holds around 40,000 clones; about nine tenths are singletons and the top ten take less than 25%. Sequencing used peripheral blood. These receptor sequences come from a man aged 50 to 59 with active or convalescent COVID-19.

This CDR3 reads CASSWEGTGSSPLHF. In nucleotides, the CDR3 is TGTGCCAGCAGCTGGGAGGGGACAGGGTCCTCACCCCTCCACTTT. This sequence joins TRBV5-4 and TRBJ1-6; TRBD1 matches 9 bases. V dropped 3 bases and J dropped 10; count of bases not matched to a gene: 8. Per germline, CDR1 SGHNT and CDR2 YYREEE (reference sequence). This CDR3 comprises 15 residues.

The chain combines TRBV9 with TRBJ1-1; D might be TRBD1 (6 bases). The CDR3 extends over 17 amino acids. V was trimmed by 3 bases and J by 0 bases, leaving 18 bases between them. Germline lookup yields CDR1 SGDLS and CDR2 YYNGEE. This chain's CDR3 is CASSAHRGQGMNTEAFF. The CDR3, as DNA: TGTGCCAGCAGCGCCCATAGGGGCCAGGGGATGAACACTGAAGCTTTCTTT. The variable domain in full, with the rest retrieved from reference TRBV9 and TRBJ1-1, is DSGVTQTPKHLITATGQRVTLRCSPRSGDLSVYWYQQSLDQGLQFLIQYYNGEERAKGNILERFSAQQFPDLHSELNLSSLELGDSALYFCASSAHRGQGMNTEAFFGQGTRLTVV.

The V and J genes are TRBV12-3 or TRBV12-4 and TRBJ1-1, with D possibly being TRBD1 (5 bases). V was clipped by 8 bases and J by 1 base, with 11 bases between them. The CDR3 has 13 residues. Written as DNA, the CDR3 is TGTGCCAGCCATTTGGGGGGGAACACTGAAGCTTTCTTT. This sequence encodes CASHLGGNTEAFF.

As DNA, the CDR3 is TGTGCCAGCAGTCCCCAGGGGGGCCGGCCCCTCGGGGAGCTGTTTTTT. Translating it yields CASSPQGGRPLGELFF. The J gene is TRBJ2-2, the V gene TRBV28; D is perhaps TRBD1 (7 bases). Germline V lookup: CDR1 MDHEN, CDR2 SYDVKM. The CDR3 runs to 16 residues. Deletions cut 5 bases from V and 7 bases from J, with 20 bases between. The whole variable domain, filled in from reference TRBV28 and TRBJ2-2, reads DVKVTQSSRYLVKRTGEKVFLECVQDMDHENMFWYRQDPGLGLRLIYFSYDVKMKEKGDIPEGYSVSREKKERFSLILESASTNQTSMYLCASSPQGGRPLGELFFGEGSRLTVL.

V gene TRBV28 combines with J gene TRBJ2-3; possibly TRBD1 for D (5 bases). Germline V gene lookup returns CDR1 MDHEN and CDR2 SYDVKM. This CDR3 has 13 residues. The V end was cut by 6 bases, the J end by 4 bases, with 11 bases between. CDR3 sequence: CASRLQGSDTQYF. The CDR3 DNA follows: TGTGCCAGCAGACTCCAGGGCTCAGATACGCAGTATTTT.

J is TRBJ1-2 and V is TRBV7-2; TRBD1 matches 7 bases. V dropped 1 base and J dropped 4; count of bases not matched to a gene: 12. CDR1 and CDR2 (germline): SGHTA, FQGNSA. The CDR3 consists of 17 residues. Here the CDR3 DNA reads TGTGCCAGCAGCTTAGTCCACAATTCCAGGGACAGCTATGGCTACACCTTC. This encodes CASSLVHNSRDSYGYTF.

This rearrangement joins TRBV7-8 to TRBJ2-1, with 12 bases lining up with TRBD2. CDR3 length: 15 residues. The germline V gene encodes CDR1 SGHVS and CDR2 FQNEAQ. The V gene end was trimmed by 4 bases and the J gene end by 4 bases; junction bases not matched to a gene: 2. CDR3 in amino acids: CASSSSGGAYNEQFF. CDR3 sequence (DNA): TGTGCCAGCAGCTCTAGCGGGGGGGCTTACAATGAGCAGTTCTTC.

The gene calls are TRBV14 and TRBJ1-2, with 9 nucleotides matching TRBD1. Germline V CDR1 and CDR2: SGHDN, FVKESK. The CDR3 contains 17 residues. V dropped 0 bases and J dropped 6; count of bases not matched to a gene: 11. CDR3 bases: TGTGCCAGCAGCCAAGATTGGACAGGGGTTCAGGAAGATGGCTACACCTTC. It specifies CASSQDWTGVQEDGYTF.

The chain recombines TRBV14 with TRBJ1-6; D unresolved. This CDR3 is 14 amino acids long. The germline CDR1 and CDR2 sequences are SGHDN and FVKESK. V lost 0 bases, J lost 4 bases, and 4 bases lay in between. DNA of the CDR3: TGTGCCAGCAGCCAAGAGAGTTATAATTCACCCCTCCACTTT. This encodes CASSQESYNSPLHF.

The chain combines TRBV6-5 with TRBJ1-4, with D possibly TRBD1 on 6 matching bases. The V end lost 8 bases, the J end lost 8 bases, and 12 bases lay between the germline ends. This CDR3 spans 12 amino acids. CDR1 MNHEY and CDR2 SVGAGI come from the germline V gene. The CDR3 DNA reads as TGTGCCAGCGCACAGGGCAGGGAAAAACTGTTTTTT. Translated: CASAQGREKLFF.

This clone has only one observation. This chain links TRBV7-8 with TRBJ1-1, with D unresolved. The V end was cut by 1 base, the J end by 0 bases, with 9 bases between. Germline loops: CDR1 SGHVS, CDR2 FQNEAQ. The CDR3 length is 15 residues. Here the CDR3 DNA reads TGTGCCAGCAGCTTAGGAAACACCTTGAACACTGAAGCTTTCTTT. This sequence encodes CASSLGNTLNTEAFF.

This chain joins TRBV7-9 and TRBJ1-2; 8 bases match TRBD1. CDR1 is SEHNR, CDR2 FQNEAQ, per germline (reference sequence). Unmatched junction bases numbered 14, after V lost 5 bases and J lost 3 bases. This CDR3 contains 17 residues. The CDR3 reads CASSARGRGSPDYGYTF. The DNA for the CDR3 is TGTGCCAGCAGCGCCAGGGGGCGTGGGTCTCCGGACTATGGCTACACCTTC. The full variable domain, completed using reference TRBV7-9 and TRBJ1-2, is DTGVSQNPRHKITKRGQNVTFRCDPISEHNRLYWYRQTLGQGPEFLTYFQNEAQLEKSRLLSDRFSAERPKGSFSTLEIQRTEQGDSAMYLCASSARGRGSPDYGYTFGSGTRLTVV.

The chain recombines TRBV5-1 with TRBJ2-2; 8 bases map to TRBD1. The CDR3 covers 15 residues. Losses at the gene ends were 1 base for V and 3 bases for J; bases not matched to a gene: 2. Germline CDR1 is SGHRS and CDR2 is YFSETQ. The chain's CDR3 is CASSLIQGDTGELFF. The CDR3 nucleotides are TGCGCCAGCAGCTTGATACAGGGGGACACCGGGGAGCTGTTTTTT.

The chain couples TRBV6-5 to TRBJ1-5; 7 bases match TRBD1. There are 15 residues in the CDR3. Germline CDR1 reads MNHEY; CDR2 reads SVGAGI. V shed 4 bases, J shed 3 bases, and the junction held 6 bases outside the gene matches. The CDR3 is CASSSSGQNNQPQHF. The CDR3 bases are TGTGCCAGCAGTTCCTCGGGACAGAACAATCAGCCCCAGCATTTT.

The chain recombines TRBV11-2 with TRBJ2-2; D might be TRBD2 (5 bases). The CDR3 spans 13 residues. V gave up 5 bases and J gave up 5 bases, with 9 bases separating them. Germline CDR1 and CDR2: SGHAT and FQNNGV. In DNA, the CDR3 is TGTGCCAGCAGCCTTCGGAGGACCGGGGAGCTGTTTTTT. It translates to CASSLRRTGELFF.

The rearrangement links TRBV28 to TRBJ1-2; 7 bases fit TRBD1. There are 13 residues in the CDR3. Germline CDR1 and CDR2: MDHEN and SYDVKM. With 6 bases clipped from V and 5 bases from J, the junction kept 6 bases outside the gene matches. The CDR3 sequence: CASSPGQQYGYTF. CDR3 nucleotides: TGTGCCAGCAGCCCGGGACAGCAATATGGCTACACCTTC.

J is TRBJ2-2 and V is TRBV6-5, with D uncertain. The germline V gene has CDR1 MNHEY and CDR2 SVGAGI. Trimming took off 1 base at V and 0 bases at J, with 9 bases between the two ends. The length of the CDR3 is 16 residues. CDR3 nucleotide sequence: TGTGCCAGCAGTTACTACAGCCCTCCGAACACCGGGGAGCTGTTTTTT. This gives the protein CASSYYSPPNTGELFF.